This is a list of T cell receptor beta chains from one sample in a study of blood T cell repertoires in COVID-19. Using immunoSEQ multiplex PCR, the repertoire was profiled, and TCRdb retains in-frame clones only, with some absent. The sample contains roughly 500,000 clones, over 75% of which appear only once. The sample taken for sequencing was peripheral blood. These receptors were obtained from a human donor in a cohort sampled during active COVID-19. The CDR3 runs from the conserved cysteine through the conserved F or W.

cdr3_aa: CASSQTASNEKLFF; j_call: TRBJ1-4; v_call: TRBV6-5
cdr3_aa: CASSIWGTARSHEQFF; j_call: TRBJ2-1; v_call: TRBV19
cdr3_aa: CSVEVAYEQYF; j_call: TRBJ2-7; v_call: TRBV29-1
cdr3_aa: CASRRTPGQEGETQYF; j_call: TRBJ2-5; v_call: TRBV5-5
cdr3_aa: CASSFGTGQYQPQHF; j_call: TRBJ1-5; v_call: TRBV5-6
cdr3_aa: CAWSLEGREAYGYTF; j_call: TRBJ1-2; v_call: TRBV30
cdr3_aa: CACTGQMNSPLHF; j_call: TRBJ1-6; v_call: TRBV30
cdr3_aa: CASSLEARLAKNIQYF; j_call: TRBJ2-4; v_call: TRBV7-8
cdr3_aa: CASSTTSGATGELFF; j_call: TRBJ2-2; v_call: TRBV19
cdr3_aa: CASSFERGGGGNQPQHF; j_call: TRBJ1-5; v_call: TRBV7-9
cdr3_aa: CASNSPPAVSGNTIYF; j_call: TRBJ1-3; v_call: TRBV19
cdr3_aa: CASSSLLTGTSGNTIYF; j_call: TRBJ1-3; v_call: TRBV11-2
cdr3_aa: CASSWNRDDTQYF; j_call: TRBJ2-3; v_call: TRBV11-3
cdr3_aa: CAWTGVGETQYF; j_call: TRBJ2-5; v_call: TRBV30
cdr3_aa: CASSDARANEQFF; j_call: TRBJ2-1; v_call: TRBV2
cdr3_aa: CASSSTVNVQGWYYGYTF; j_call: TRBJ1-2; v_call: TRBV28
cdr3_aa: CASSLEGLNTEAFF; j_call: TRBJ1-1; v_call: TRBV5-1
cdr3_aa: CAGNRIGGQNIQYF; j_call: TRBJ2-4; v_call: TRBV28
cdr3_aa: CASSLLSRGVGGNTIYF; j_call: TRBJ1-3; v_call: TRBV7-8
cdr3_aa: CAISETEPGSYEQYF; j_call: TRBJ2-7; v_call: TRBV10-3
cdr3_aa: CASSEGQAIQPQHF; j_call: TRBJ1-5; v_call: TRBV6-1
cdr3_aa: CATPFRTLRGTQYF; j_call: TRBJ2-3; v_call: TRBV12-1